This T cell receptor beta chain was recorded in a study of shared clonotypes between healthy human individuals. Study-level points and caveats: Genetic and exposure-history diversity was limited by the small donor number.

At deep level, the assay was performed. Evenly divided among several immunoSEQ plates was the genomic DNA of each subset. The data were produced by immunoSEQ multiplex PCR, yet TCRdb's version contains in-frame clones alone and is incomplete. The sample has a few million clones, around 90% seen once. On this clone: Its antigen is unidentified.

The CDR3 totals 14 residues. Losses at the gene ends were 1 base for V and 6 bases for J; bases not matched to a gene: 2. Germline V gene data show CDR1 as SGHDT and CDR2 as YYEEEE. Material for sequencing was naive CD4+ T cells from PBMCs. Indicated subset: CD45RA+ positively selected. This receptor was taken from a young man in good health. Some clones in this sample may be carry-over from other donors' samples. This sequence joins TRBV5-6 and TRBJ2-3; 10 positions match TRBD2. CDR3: CASSLSGRGDTQYF. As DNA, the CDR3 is TGTGCCAGCAGCTTGAGCGGGAGGGGGGATACGCAGTATTTT.